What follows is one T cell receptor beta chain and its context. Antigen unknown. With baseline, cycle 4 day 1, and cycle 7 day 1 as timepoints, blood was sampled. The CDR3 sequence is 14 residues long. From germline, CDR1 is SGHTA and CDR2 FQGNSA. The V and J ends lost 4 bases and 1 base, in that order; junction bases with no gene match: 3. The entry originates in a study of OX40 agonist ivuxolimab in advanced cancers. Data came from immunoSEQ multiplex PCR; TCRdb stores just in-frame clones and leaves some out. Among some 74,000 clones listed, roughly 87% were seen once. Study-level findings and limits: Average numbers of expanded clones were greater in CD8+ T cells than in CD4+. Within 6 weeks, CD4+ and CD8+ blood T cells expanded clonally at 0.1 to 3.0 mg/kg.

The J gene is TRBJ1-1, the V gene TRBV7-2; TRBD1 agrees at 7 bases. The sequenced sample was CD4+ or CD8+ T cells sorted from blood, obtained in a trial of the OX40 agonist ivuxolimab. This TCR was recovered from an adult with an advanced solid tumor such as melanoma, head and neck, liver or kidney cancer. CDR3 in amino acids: CASSWDSPNTEAFF. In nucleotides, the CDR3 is TGTGCCAGCAGCTGGGACAGCCCGAACACTGAAGCTTTCTTT.